The clone carrying this T cell receptor beta chain was detected many times. Its antigen is unidentified. This entry belongs to a study of human T cells and chemical hapten exposure. Study-wide background: Sensitization involved placing 2% DPC onto a roughly 2 cm by roughly 2 cm region of upper inner arm skin. General study findings and limits: Counts of TCRs above 1 in 1000 frequency stayed unchanged with DPC sensitization.

Time point noted: patch test 2, 6 weeks after DPC sensitization. Sample treatment: therapeutic diphenylcyclopropenone sensitization with weekly scalp DPC. Each patch test followed a blood draw. TCRdb redid the calling of the RACE reads with MiXCR, one entry per CDR3 protein. Of 110,000 to 150,000 distinct CDR3 sequences in the sample, roughly 10% were seen once. Germline lookup yields CDR1 SQVTM and CDR2 ANQGSEA. Unmatched junction bases numbered 7, after V lost 6 bases and J lost 4 bases. The CDR3 runs to 14 residues. This clonotype was obtained from a woman aged 50 to 60 with alopecia areata. Some clones in this sample may be carry-over from other donors' samples. This rearrangement joins TRBV29-1 to TRBJ2-3; TRBD1 aligns across 10 bases. Specimen: whole blood, collected in connection with sensitization to the hapten diphenylcyclopropenone (DPC). This chain's CDR3 is CSVSGQGQADTQYF. The CDR3 coding sequence is TGCAGCGTGTCGGGACAGGGGCAGGCAGATACGCAGTATTTT.